The clone carrying this T cell receptor beta chain was observed at least ten times. The target antigen is unknown. TCRdb re-analysed the 5' RACE reads in MiXCR, keeping a single row per CDR3 protein. Of 200,000 to 300,000 distinct CDR3 sequences in the sample, 16% were seen once. This specimen comes from a study of T-cell memory formation after mild COVID-19. Study-wide results and limits: Pre-infection memory carried some responding clones, suggesting that cross-reactive memory joined.

V lost 8 bases and J 2 bases, leaving 14 bases between the germline ends. The CDR3 sequence is 14 residues long. This chain links TRBV12-3 or TRBV12-4 with TRBJ2-3; D call uncertain. Material: PBMCs or a T cell subset sorted from them (not recorded which). This receptor was obtained from a man aged 18 to 30 who had mild COVID-19 (a few samples of this study predate the infection). Cell type and time point are not known. CDR3: CASCQSRPTDTQYF. The DNA of the CDR3 is TGTGCCAGCTGCCAGAGCCGGCCCACAGATACGCAGTATTTT.